This T cell receptor beta chain was sequenced during a study of beta chain features in type 1 diabetes. Overall study: Sorted cells numbering under 110 million were examined across all samples. Study-level results: The study found moderately but significantly shorter TCRB CDR3s in all four CD4+ subsets of Type 1 diabetes patients. Cells with high TCR expression could be over-represented by cDNA sequencing. The study found fewer insertions and more deletions at VDJ junctions in type 1 diabetes patients.

The CDR3 loop spans 16 amino acids. Looked up from germline, CDR1 is MDHEN and CDR2 is SYDVKM. The V and J ends lost 6 bases and 9 bases, in that order; junction bases with no gene match: 14. About this clone: Its antigen remains unknown.

The authors reverse transcribed all of the isolated RNA, so sequencing captured expressed TCRB transcripts. This table comes from immunoSEQ multiplex PCR, and its TCRdb copy is limited to in-frame clones, with some not included. Here the sample spans some 280,000 clones, more than 13% being singletons. By way of CD45RO/CCR7/CD25/CD127/CD95/CD27, the CD4+ regulatory, stem cell-like memory, central memory and naive cells were sorted. The sequenced material came from naive CD4+ T cells from blood. The gene calls are TRBV28 and TRBJ2-1; 10 bases agree with TRBD2. This TCR was sampled from a man aged 25-45 years with type 1 diabetes. Written as DNA, the CDR3 is TGTGCCAGCAGCCAAGCGGGAGGGCCAGGGGTCGGTGAGCAGTTCTTC. It encodes CASSQAGGPGVGEQFF.